The entry below gives a single T cell receptor beta chain sequence along with its context. The record originates from a study of blood T cell repertoires in COVID-19. For the study at large: Some COVID-19 samples were acute and others convalescent; all came from the United States, Italy and Spain. PBMCs, B-cell-depleted T cells, or T cells were the source of the cDNA or gDNA that made up the material.

CDR3 length: 18 residues. Original analysis: Nucleated cell counts were estimated from reference gene primer amplification. Generated by immunoSEQ multiplex PCR, the TCRdb table keeps only in-frame clones and is missing some. V and J calls and clone size are those listed in that table; D and trimming were worked out from the DNA. The sample includes over 130,000 clones, 80% to 85% of them seen just once. The sequenced material came from peripheral blood. This receptor was identified in a woman in her sixties or seventies with acute or convalescent COVID-19. The chain joins TRBV21-1 to TRBJ1-6. TRBV21-1 is noted as a pseudogene. In DNA form, the CDR3 reads TGTGCCAGCAGCAAAGTGAGCCCCGGGGTTGACGATAATTCACCCCTCCACTTT. Translating gives CASSKVSPGVDDNSPLHF.